The 18 T cell receptor beta chains presented below share a single source sample, sequenced in a study of early stage breast cancer tumors. TCRdb's copy holds only in-frame clones and misses some; the assay was immunoSEQ multiplex PCR. The profile shows 25,000 to 35,000 clones, roughly four fifths of them singletons. Sample: blood. These receptors all come from a person aged 40 to 49 with breast cancer.

The V and J genes are TRBV29-1 and TRBJ2-2, with D possibly matching TRBD1 (6 bases). The CDR3 length is 20 residues. Germline CDR1 is SQVTM and CDR2 is ANQGSEA. Here the CDR3 reads CTDDKDDRFRGDSSTGELFF. Here the CDR3 DNA reads TGCACCGACGACAAGGACGACAGGTTTCGGGGAGACTCGTCCACCGGGGAGCTGTTTTTT.

This clone came up a few times. This chain uses TRBV4-2 with TRBJ1-2; D gene uncertain. The CDR3 is 15 residues long. Trimming removed 0 bases at V and 4 bases at J, with 12 bases between. The germline V gene has CDR1 LGHNA and CDR2 YNFKEQ. CDR3 sequence: CASSQDMAALYGYTF. CDR3 DNA sequence: TGTGCCAGCAGCCAAGATATGGCCGCTCTCTATGGCTACACCTTC.

This chain connects TRBV13 to TRBJ1-1; D gene unclear. Per the germline V gene, CDR1 is PRHDT and CDR2 is FYEKMQ (reference sequence). The CDR3 loop spans 17 amino acids. V lost 1 base and J 1 base, leaving 16 bases between the germline ends. CDR3 loop: CASSLVKIAGRNTEAFF. DNA of the CDR3: TGTGCCAGCAGCTTAGTCAAGATTGCGGGCCGGAACACTGAAGCTTTCTTT.

This clone was seen a single time. The chain has TRBV7-9 and TRBJ1-1; the D is unclear. Trimming removed 1 base from V and 0 bases from J, with 6 bases in between. Per the germline V gene, CDR1 is SEHNR and CDR2 is FQNEAQ (reference sequence). The CDR3 extends over 14 amino acids. For the CDR3, the DNA is TGTGCCAGCAGCTTAGGGACGGTGAACACTGAAGCTTTCTTT. Its translation: CASSLGTVNTEAFF. The entire variable domain, with the rest obtained from reference TRBV7-9 and TRBJ1-1, is as follows: DTGVSQNPRHKITKRGQNVTFRCDPISEHNRLYWYRQTLGQGPEFLTYFQNEAQLEKSRLLSDRFSAERPKGSFSTLEIQRTEQGDSAMYLCASSLGTVNTEAFFGQGTRLTVV.

In its sample, this clone was seen once. The DNA of the CDR3 is TGTGCCAGCAGTAGTACAGGATTTAGCAATCAGCCCCAGCATTTT. Protein: CASSSTGFSNQPQHF. The chain employs TRBV9 and TRBJ1-5; D perhaps matches TRBD1 (5 bases). Germline CDR1 SGDLS, CDR2 YYNGEE. The CDR3 has 15 residues. V lost 5 bases and J 0 bases, leaving 12 bases between the germline ends.

This clone was recorded a few times. V is TRBV7-2 and J is TRBJ1-2; perhaps TRBD1 as D (6 bases). Trimming pared 1 base from V and 3 bases from J, leaving 12 bases between. Germline V gene lookup returns CDR1 SGHTA and CDR2 FQGNSA. The CDR3 extends over 15 amino acids. The CDR3 reads CASSLGGAADYGYTF. The CDR3 region has the DNA TGTGCCAGCAGCTTAGGGGGGGCGGCCGACTATGGCTACACCTTC.

The chain links TRBV28 to TRBJ2-5, with no clear D. With 6 bases removed from V and 2 bases from J, the gap between germline ends came to 4 bases. Germline V gene sequence: CDR1 MDHEN, CDR2 SYDVKM. This CDR3 region has 11 residues. The CDR3 is CASSRQETQYF. In DNA form, the CDR3 reads TGTGCCAGCAGCCGACAAGAGACCCAGTACTTC.

This chain joins TRBV7-2 and TRBJ1-2, with 9 bases matching TRBD1. CDR1 is SGHTA and CDR2 is FQGNSA in the germline V gene. V was pared by 1 base and J by 7 bases, with 7 bases of the junction left unmatched. The CDR3 length is 15 residues. The CDR3 here is CASSLGTGGSGGYTF. The CDR3 nucleotides are TGTGCCAGCAGCTTAGGAACAGGGGGCAGCGGTGGCTACACCTTC.

The chain links TRBV19 to TRBJ2-1; D is possibly TRBD2 (6 bases). Germline V CDR1 and CDR2: LNHDA, SQIVND (reference sequence). The CDR3 has 15 amino acids. Trimming stripped 4 bases from V and 8 bases from J, with 18 bases between. CDR3 in amino acids: CASSTGSSDGDEQFF. The CDR3 nucleotides read TGTGCCAGTAGTACCGGGTCTAGCGATGGGGATGAGCAGTTCTTC.

This chain joins TRBV6-5 and TRBJ2-1; D unresolved. CDR1 and CDR2 from the germline V gene are MNHEY and SVGAGI. Trimming shortened V by 3 bases and J by 5 bases, and 8 bases separated the two germline ends. This CDR3 is built from 13 residues. The CDR3: CASSYQPNNEQFF. In DNA form, the CDR3 reads TGTGCCAGCAGTTATCAGCCGAACAATGAGCAGTTCTTC.

J is TRBJ2-1 and V is TRBV4-1; 12 bases are shared with TRBD2. Germline V CDR1 and CDR2: MGHRA, YSYEKL. Trimming cost V 4 bases and J 1 base; bases outside gene matches: 8. The length of the CDR3 is 18 residues. CDR3 sequence: CASSPRTSGDESYNEQFF. DNA of the CDR3: TGCGCCAGCAGCCCCAGGACTAGCGGGGATGAATCCTACAATGAGCAGTTCTTC.

V usage is TRBV9 and J usage is TRBJ1-1; TRBD1 matches 8 bases. CDR3 length equals 14 residues. V was pared by 0 bases and J by 4 bases, with 2 bases of the junction left unmatched. Germline CDR1 reads SGDLS; CDR2 reads YYNGEE. The CDR3 DNA follows: TGTGCCAGCAGCGTAGGCCAGGGGGCCACTGAAGCTTTCTTT. This codes for CASSVGQGATEAFF.

The rearrangement joins TRBV5-5 to TRBJ1-1, with D perhaps TRBD1 (5 bases). V lost 4 bases and J lost 3, with 10 bases in between. Germline V gene lookup returns CDR1 SGHKS and CDR2 YYEKEE (reference sequence). This CDR3 spans 13 amino acids. CDR3 protein: CASSQTGDTEAFF. CDR3 bases: TGTGCCAGCAGCCAAACAGGTGACACTGAAGCTTTCTTT.

This clone was detected a few times. The V gene is TRBV7-9, the J gene TRBJ2-2; 10 positions agree with TRBD1. CDR1 is SEHNR and CDR2 is FQNEAQ in the germline V gene (reference sequence). This CDR3 has 15 amino acids. J gave up 2 bases and V 5 bases, and 2 bases lay outside the gene matches. Here the CDR3 reads CASSRTGGNTGELFF. Written as DNA, the CDR3 is TGTGCCAGCAGCCGGACAGGGGGAAACACCGGGGAGCTGTTTTTT.

The V and J genes are TRBV27 and TRBJ2-4; 11 positions match TRBD2. CDR1 MNHEY and CDR2 SMNVEV come from the germline V gene (reference sequence). This CDR3 is 17 amino acids long. Unmatched junction bases numbered 10, after V lost 5 bases and J lost 4 bases. CDR3 protein: CASSTTPGLAEKNIQYF. DNA for the CDR3: TGTGCCAGCAGTACGACTCCGGGACTAGCGGAAAAAAACATTCAGTACTTC.

The chain employs TRBV30 and TRBJ2-5; unclear D gene. V lost 2 bases, J lost 2 bases, and 15 bases lay in between. Germline V gives CDR1 GTSNPN, CDR2 SVGIG (reference sequence). CDR3 length equals 15 residues. The CDR3 nucleotides read TGTGCCTGGAGTCCCGGGCGGACCGGACAAGAGACCCAGTACTTC. This codes for CAWSPGRTGQETQYF. The full variable domain, with the rest looked up from reference TRBV30 and TRBJ2-5, is SQTIHQWPATLVQPVGSPLSLECTVEGTSNPNLYWYRQAAGRGLQLLFYSVGIGQISSEVPQNLSASRPQDRQFILSSKKLLLSDSGFYLCAWSPGRTGQETQYFGPGTRLLVL.

The V call is TRBV29-1, the J call TRBJ1-1, with 7 bases matching TRBD1. Germline V CDR1 and CDR2: SQVTM, ANQGSEA. The CDR3 contains 15 residues. The V segment lost 7 bases and the J segment 7 bases; nucleotides outside the gene matches: 18. The CDR3 DNA reads as TGCAGCGCTGAGAGTGGTGGGACAGCAAGCCGTGAAGCTTTCTTT. This sequence encodes CSAESGGTASREAFF.

A few counts support this clone. This chain uses TRBV7-9 with TRBJ2-2, with a possible D match to TRBD2 (5 bases). Germline lookup yields CDR1 SEHNR and CDR2 FQNEAQ (reference sequence). CDR3 length equals 15 residues. Trimming removed 1 base at V and 5 bases at J, with 11 bases between. The CDR3 DNA reads as TGTGCCAGCAGCTTAGACGGGGTCGGAACCGGGGAGCTGTTTTTT. Protein sequence: CASSLDGVGTGELFF.